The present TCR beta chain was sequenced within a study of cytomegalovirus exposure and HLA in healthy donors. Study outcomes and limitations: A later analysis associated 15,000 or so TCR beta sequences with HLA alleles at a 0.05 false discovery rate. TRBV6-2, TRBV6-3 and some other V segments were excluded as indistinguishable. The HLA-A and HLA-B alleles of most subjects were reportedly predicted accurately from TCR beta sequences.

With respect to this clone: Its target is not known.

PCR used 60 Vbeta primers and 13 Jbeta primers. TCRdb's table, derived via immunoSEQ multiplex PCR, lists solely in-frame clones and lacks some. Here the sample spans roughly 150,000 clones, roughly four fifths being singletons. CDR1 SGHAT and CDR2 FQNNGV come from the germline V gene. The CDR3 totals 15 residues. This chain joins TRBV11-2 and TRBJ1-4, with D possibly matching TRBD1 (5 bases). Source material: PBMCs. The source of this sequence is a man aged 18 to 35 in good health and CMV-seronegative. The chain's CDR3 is CASSLAQGLREKLFF. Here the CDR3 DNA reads TGTGCTTCCAGCTTAGCTCAGGGTCTGAGGGAAAAACTGTTTTTT.